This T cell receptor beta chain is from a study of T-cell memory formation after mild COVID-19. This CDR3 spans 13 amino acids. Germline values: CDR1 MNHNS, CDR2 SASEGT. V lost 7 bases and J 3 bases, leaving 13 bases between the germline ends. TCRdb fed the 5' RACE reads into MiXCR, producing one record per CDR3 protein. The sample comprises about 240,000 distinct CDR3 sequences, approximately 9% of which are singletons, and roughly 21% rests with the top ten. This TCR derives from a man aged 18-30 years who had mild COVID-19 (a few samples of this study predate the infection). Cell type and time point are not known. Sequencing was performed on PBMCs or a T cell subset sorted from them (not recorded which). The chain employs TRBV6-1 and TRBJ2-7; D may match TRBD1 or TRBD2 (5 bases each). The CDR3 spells CASTIWDGYEQYF. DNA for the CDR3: TGTGCCAGCACCATCTGGGACGGCTACGAGCAGTACTTC.